Each of the 23 T cell receptor beta chains below was sequenced from the same sample in a study of T cells in Graves' hyperthyroidism and ophthalmopathy. RNA transcripts were the template for amplifying TCR beta CDR3 regions. RT-PCR in the first round (using the HTBI primer set) targeted the TCR CDR3. TCRdb fed the multiplex PCR reads into MiXCR, producing one record per CDR3 protein. Of roughly 500,000 distinct CDR3 sequences in the sample, approximately 15% were seen once. Sequencing was carried out using blood. The source is a woman younger than 45 with Graves' hyperthyroidism that later progressed to Graves' ophthalmopathy.

V usage is TRBV6-1 and J usage is TRBJ2-1; D unresolved. Germline-derived CDR1 and CDR2 are MNHNS and SASEGT. V lost 7 bases to trimming and J lost 8 bases, with 21 bases between them. This CDR3 comprises 15 residues. The CDR3 bases are TGTGCCAGCACCTTGAACCCTCCCAGAGGCGATGAGCAGTTCTTC. Translated, it gives CASTLNPPRGDEQFF.

This clonotype was seen a few times. The J gene is TRBJ2-7, the V gene TRBV6-6; 7 positions match TRBD2. V dropped 0 bases and J dropped 1; count of bases not matched to a gene: 6. Germline V CDR1 and CDR2: MNHNY, SVGAGI (reference sequence). CDR3 length: 16 amino acids. The CDR3 sequence is CASSYSPSGGSYEQYF. CDR3 in DNA: TGTGCCAGCAGTTACTCTCCTAGCGGAGGATCCTACGAGCAGTACTTC.

This clonotype appeared many times. The chain links TRBV12-3 or TRBV12-4 to TRBJ2-3, with 8 bases aligning to TRBD1. The CDR3 is 15 amino acids. V dropped 6 bases and J dropped 2; count of bases not matched to a gene: 7. CDR3 protein: CASSITGGYTDTQYF. The CDR3 DNA sequence: TGTGCCAGCAGCATAACAGGGGGTTACACAGATACGCAGTATTTT.

As regards this clonotype: This may be a read error, as it is one base from a much larger clone. The CDR3 DNA reads TGTGCCAGCAGCTCAGCAGGAGGGCCGGCAGATACGCAGTATTTT. Protein: CASSSAGGPADTQYF. The V gene is TRBV7-8, the J gene TRBJ2-3; perhaps TRBD2 as D (6 bases). V lost 4 bases to trimming and J lost 4 bases, with 15 bases between them. This CDR3 is 15 amino acids long. CDR1 and CDR2 from the germline V gene are SGHVS and FQNEAQ.

This clonotype was seen a handful of times. This chain links TRBV20-1 with TRBJ1-2; perhaps TRBD1 as D (5 bases). V lost 6 bases and J 7 bases, leaving 18 bases between the germline ends. CDR1 and CDR2 from the germline V gene are DFQATT and SNEGSKA (reference sequence). CDR3 length equals 13 residues. The CDR3 loop reads CSAKPGPRAGYTF. CDR3 DNA sequence: TGCAGTGCCAAACCGGGACCCCGGGCTGGCTACACCTTC.

In this sample, this clonotype turned up a few times. The chain couples TRBV29-1 to TRBJ2-7; maybe TRBD2 (5 bases). The CDR3 consists of 12 residues. Deletions cut 3 bases from V and 7 bases from J, with 13 bases between. From germline, CDR1 is SQVTM and CDR2 ANQGSEA. The DNA for the CDR3 is TGCAGCGTTGATAAGGATTCGGGGGAGCAGTACTTC. This encodes CSVDKDSGEQYF.

This clonotype came up many times. The DNA for the CDR3 is TGTGCCATCAGTGTTGAGGGAGACACAGATACGCAGTATTTT. Its protein product is CAISVEGDTDTQYF. This chain links TRBV10-3 with TRBJ2-3; a possible D gene is TRBD2 (5 bases). Trimming took 4 bases from V and 2 from J, leaving 10 bases between them. Germline V gene sequence: CDR1 ENHRY, CDR2 SYGVKD. The CDR3 spans 14 residues.

This clonotype was recorded at least ten times. The V call is TRBV12-3 or TRBV12-4, the J call TRBJ2-2, with TRBD1 identical over 8 bases. The CDR3 has 15 residues. Unmatched junction bases numbered 6, after V lost 5 bases and J lost 4 bases. Here the CDR3 DNA reads TGTGCCAGCAGTCAAGGACAGGGCGGCACCGGGGAGCTGTTTTTT. Its protein is CASSQGQGGTGELFF.

This chain connects TRBV24-1 to TRBJ1-1, with a weak D call TRBD1 (5 bases). The CDR3 extends over 13 amino acids. Trimming left V 9 bases short and J 3 bases short, with 13 bases between. Germline-derived CDR1 and CDR2 are KGHDR and SFDVKD. The CDR3 sequence: CATQYTGDTEAFF. The CDR3 nucleotides are TGTGCCACCCAATACACGGGGGACACTGAAGCTTTCTTT.

This chain links TRBV19 with TRBJ2-3; D is uncertain. Germline V gives CDR1 LNHDA, CDR2 SQIVND (reference sequence). This CDR3 region has 13 residues. V lost 1 base and J 1 base, leaving 3 bases between the germline ends. CDR3 sequence reads: CASSIAGTDTQYF. DNA of the CDR3: TGTGCCAGTAGTATAGCTGGCACAGATACGCAGTATTTT.

The chain has TRBV20-1 and TRBJ1-2; TRBD1 matches 9 bases. This CDR3 comprises 16 residues. Germline CDR1 reads DFQATT; CDR2 reads SNEGSKA (reference sequence). V trimming: 6 bases; J trimming: 0 bases; junction bases outside the gene matches: 11. The CDR3 sequence: CSATAQGAGANYGYTF. Written as DNA, the CDR3 is TGCAGTGCCACCGCACAGGGGGCCGGAGCTAACTATGGCTACACCTTC.

With respect to this clonotype: One base away lies a much larger clone, so this may be a sequencing read error. The J gene is TRBJ2-7, the V gene TRBV27; D perhaps matches TRBD2 (6 bases). Germline V gene lookup returns CDR1 MNHEY and CDR2 SMNVEV (reference sequence). The CDR3 sequence is 15 residues long. V lost 2 bases and J lost 7, with 18 bases in between. CDR3 sequence reads: CASSLAGSLTQEQYF. The DNA for the CDR3 is TGTGCCAGCAGTTTAGCGGGGTCCCTTACGCAAGAGCAGTACTTC.

There are many counts of this clonotype. The chain recombines TRBV20-1 with TRBJ2-6; D tentatively reads TRBD1 or TRBD2 (6 bases each). The CDR3 is 15 amino acids. Germline CDR1 is DFQATT and CDR2 is SNEGSKA (reference sequence). Trimming took off 6 bases at V and 4 bases at J, with 16 bases between the two ends. The CDR3 nucleotides read TGCAGTGCCAGGGACGGGGGCTACGGGGCCAACGTCCTGACTTTC. This gives the protein CSARDGGYGANVLTF.

This clonotype appeared a few times. The chain carries TRBV10-3 and TRBJ2-5; unclear D gene. The length of the CDR3 is 13 residues. V lost 10 bases and J 5 bases, leaving 17 bases between the germline ends. CDR1 and CDR2 from the germline V gene are ENHRY and SYGVKD. CDR3 region: CATRTSDSETQYF. Here the CDR3 DNA reads TGTGCCACTCGGACCTCAGATTCGGAGACCCAGTACTTC.

This clonotype was observed a few times. The chain employs TRBV5-1 and TRBJ1-6; D not resolved. Per germline, CDR1 SGHRS and CDR2 YFSETQ. V was trimmed by 4 bases and J by 10 bases, leaving 12 bases between them. The CDR3 length is 13 residues. The CDR3 loop is CASSPEESSPLHF. CDR3 coding DNA: TGCGCCAGCAGCCCAGAGGAAAGCTCACCCCTCCACTTT.

A word on this clonotype: A read error may be the cause here, since a much bigger clone is one base away. V and J are TRBV6-4 and TRBJ1-1, with 8 positions matching TRBD1. The length of the CDR3 is 14 residues. In germline, CDR1 is MRHNA, CDR2 SNTAGT. The CDR3 is CTSRPDREDTEAFF. CDR3 DNA: TGTACCAGCAGGCCGGACAGGGAGGACACTGAAGCTTTCTTT.

The table lists this clonotype with many counts. The rearrangement joins TRBV5-1 to TRBJ2-7; D unresolved. Trimming pared 4 bases from V and 3 bases from J, leaving 17 bases between. CDR1 and CDR2 (germline): SGHRS, YFSETQ. The CDR3 covers 15 residues. For the CDR3, the DNA is TGCGCCAGCAGCCCATCCACGCGGCAGAACTACGAGCAGTACTTC. Its translation: CASSPSTRQNYEQYF.

This clonotype was counted between two and nine times. The CDR3 reads CASSQGPPGTGADEQFF. In nucleotides, the CDR3 is TGTGCCAGCAGCCAAGGTCCCCCCGGGACAGGGGCCGATGAGCAGTTCTTC. This chain connects TRBV4-2 to TRBJ2-1, with TRBD1 matching 10 bases. V shed 1 base and J 8 bases; nucleotides not matched to a gene: 11. Germline CDR1 is LGHNA and CDR2 is YNFKEQ. The CDR3 has 17 residues.

The V call is TRBV28, the J call TRBJ1-6, with TRBD1 matching 11 bases. J gave up 5 bases and V 6 bases, and 9 bases lay outside the gene matches. Germline V gives CDR1 MDHEN, CDR2 SYDVKM. The CDR3 runs 17 residues. CDR3 in DNA: TGTGCCAGCAGCAAGATGGGGGGACAGGGGGATAATTCACCCCTCCACTTT. Its protein product is CASSKMGGQGDNSPLHF.

Many counts were recorded for this clonotype. V gene TRBV2 combines with J gene TRBJ2-3; the match to TRBD2 covers 7 bases. This CDR3 has 15 residues. V shed 3 bases, J shed 5 bases, and the junction held 8 bases outside the gene matches. Germline V CDR1 and CDR2: SNHLY, FYNNEI. CDR3 nucleotides: TGTGCCAGCAGTGAGAAGCGGGGTTCGGAAGATACGCAGTATTTT. Its translation: CASSEKRGSEDTQYF.

V usage is TRBV20-1 and J usage is TRBJ1-5; 9 positions match TRBD1. Germline V gene lookup returns CDR1 DFQATT and CDR2 SNEGSKA (reference sequence). CDR3 length: 15 amino acids. V lost 4 bases, J lost 3 bases, and 7 bases stayed unmatched. As DNA, the CDR3 is TGCAGTGCTACCCCCCGGGACAGGGCCAATCAGCCCCAGCATTTT. The encoded protein is CSATPRDRANQPQHF.

There are a few counts of this clonotype. The chain uses TRBV7-6 and TRBJ1-5, with D maybe TRBD1 (6 bases). The V and J ends lost 1 base and 1 base respectively, with 14 bases between them. The CDR3 runs to 17 residues. Germline assignment: CDR1 SGHVS and CDR2 FNYEAQ. The CDR3 loop reads CASSLGTAVESNQPQHF. CDR3 nucleotide sequence: TGTGCCAGCAGCTTAGGGACAGCGGTTGAGAGCAATCAGCCCCAGCATTTT.

This sequence joins TRBV30 and TRBJ1-3, with a weak D call TRBD1 (5 bases). Germline CDR1 reads GTSNPN; CDR2 reads SVGIG (reference sequence). This CDR3 comprises 15 residues. V was pared by 6 bases and J by 0 bases, with 15 bases between. This CDR3 reads CACLGAGLSGNTIYF. The CDR3 DNA sequence: TGTGCCTGCCTTGGGGCAGGTCTCTCTGGAAACACCATATATTTT.